The 14 T cell receptor beta chains reported below all come from one sample, sequenced in a study of shared clonotypes between healthy human individuals. Sequenced by immunoSEQ multiplex PCR; TCRdb stores in-frame clones only, minus some. This table holds around 720,000 clones, 55% to 85% found once. Sequenced: memory CD4+ T cells sorted from blood. Documented subset: CD45RA-negative fraction. The source is a woman in her twenties or thirties in good health.

The count of this clone is one. The chain is built from TRBV5-1 and TRBJ2-2; tentatively, D is TRBD1 or TRBD2 (5 bases each). The CDR3 length is 15 residues. V lost 4 bases to trimming and J lost 0 bases, with 10 bases between them. CDR1 and CDR2 from the germline V gene are SGHRS and YFSETQ. The CDR3 DNA sequence: TGCGCCAGCAGCGCCGGGACCCCGAACACCGGGGAGCTGTTTTTT. Protein: CASSAGTPNTGELFF.

This chain connects TRBV27 to TRBJ2-7, with 9 positions matching TRBD2. Germline CDR1 and CDR2: MNHEY and SMNVEV (reference sequence). V lost 2 bases, J lost 2 bases, and 16 bases stayed unmatched. The CDR3 spans 19 residues. The CDR3 loop is CASSLRSSSGTLTAYEQYF. In DNA form, the CDR3 reads TGTGCCAGCAGTTTACGCTCTTCTAGCGGGACTCTCACCGCCTACGAGCAGTACTTC.

CDR3 DNA sequence: TGTGCCAGCAGTTACCGGGGAGGGGACTATGGCTACACCTTC. Amino acid sequence: CASSYRGGDYGYTF. This sequence joins TRBV6-5 and TRBJ1-2, with TRBD1 as a possible D gene (5 bases). Between the trimmed V and J ends, which lost 2 bases and 3 bases, there was a span of 10 bases. CDR1 is MNHEY, CDR2 SVGAGI, per germline. The CDR3 is 14 residues long.

The chain employs TRBV2 and TRBJ1-5; D unclear. Germline V CDR1 and CDR2: SNHLY, FYNNEI. V was cut by 4 bases and J by 2 bases, with 15 bases left in between. The CDR3 has 16 residues. In nucleotides, the CDR3 is TGTGCCAGCAGTGGGAGCCGGCAAGGAGGCAATCAGCCCCAGCATTTT. Protein product: CASSGSRQGGNQPQHF.

The count of this clone is one. CDR3 coding DNA: TGTGCCAGCGGCGACGGGCAGCTCGAAGCTTTCTTT. This encodes CASGDGQLEAFF. The chain carries TRBV7-9 and TRBJ1-1, with D unclear. CDR1 is SEHNR, CDR2 FQNEAQ, per germline (reference sequence). Trimming took off 8 bases at V and 8 bases at J, with 15 bases between the two ends. CDR3 size: 12 residues.

This clone was recorded once. This sequence joins TRBV5-6 and TRBJ1-5; 7 bases agree with TRBD1. The CDR3 length is 14 residues. Germline V gene data show CDR1 as SGHDT and CDR2 as YYEEEE. V trimming: 2 bases; J trimming: 4 bases; junction bases outside the gene matches: 3. CDR3 bases: TGTGCCAGCAGCTTCGGGACAGCTAATCAGCCCCAGCATTTT. As protein: CASSFGTANQPQHF. The variable domain in full, completed from reference TRBV5-6 and TRBJ1-5, reads DAGVTQSPTHLIKTRGQQVTLRCSPKSGHDTVSWYQQALGQGPQFIFQYYEEEERQRGNFPDRFSGHQFPNYSSELNVNALLLGDSALYLCASSFGTANQPQHFGDGTRLSIL.

The chain combines TRBV19 with TRBJ2-5; TRBD2 aligns across 10 bases. The CDR3 is 16 amino acids. The germline gives CDR1 LNHDA, CDR2 SQIVND (reference sequence). With V trimmed by 5 bases and J by 4 bases, 10 bases remained unmatched. CDR3 region: CASSPASRTSGETQYF. The CDR3, as DNA: TGTGCCAGTAGTCCGGCATCGAGGACTAGCGGAGAGACCCAGTACTTC.

The chain employs TRBV6-1 and TRBJ2-3; 9 bases are a match to TRBD2. This CDR3 has 14 residues. Germline V gives CDR1 MNHNS, CDR2 SASEGT. The V segment lost 6 bases and the J segment 3 bases; nucleotides outside the gene matches: 4. The chain's CDR3 is CASSLAGGTDTQYF. CDR3 DNA: TGTGCCAGCAGCCTGGCGGGAGGGACAGATACGCAGTATTTT.

This clone was observed a few times. V usage is TRBV7-9 and J usage is TRBJ2-5; the match to TRBD2 covers 16 bases. J lost 4 bases, V lost 0 bases, and 2 bases had no gene match. CDR3 length: 17 amino acids. Germline CDR1 and CDR2: SEHNR and FQNEAQ (reference sequence). The CDR3 sequence: CASSLAGLAGGVETQYF. CDR3 sequence (DNA): TGTGCCAGCAGCTTAGCGGGACTAGCGGGAGGGGTAGAGACCCAGTACTTC.

The chain joins TRBV7-2 to TRBJ2-7; 7 bases map to TRBD1. Trimming removed 2 bases from V and 5 bases from J; junction bases left unmatched: 9. Germline V gene sequence: CDR1 SGHTA, CDR2 FQGNSA. The CDR3 has 15 amino acids. The CDR3 sequence is CASSLLGTEEDEQYF. CDR3 in DNA: TGTGCCAGCAGCTTATTGGGGACAGAAGAGGACGAGCAGTACTTC.

This clone was picked up a small number of times. The chain recombines TRBV6-1 with TRBJ1-5; the D gene is possibly TRBD1 (5 bases). There are 13 residues in the CDR3. Trimming took off 7 bases at V and 2 bases at J, with 9 bases between the two ends. Germline V gives CDR1 MNHNS, CDR2 SASEGT. In DNA, the CDR3 is TGTGCCAGCATCGACAGTGGCAATCAGCCCCAGCATTTT. This gives the protein CASIDSGNQPQHF.

Notes on this clone: Other DNA sequences of this sample code for an identical CDR3. This CDR3 is CASSISDTQYF. The CDR3 DNA sequence: TGTGCCAGTAGTATATCCGATACGCAGTATTTT. The V and J genes are TRBV19 and TRBJ2-3; no reliable D call. The CDR3 has 11 amino acids. Trimming shortened V by 2 bases and J by 6 bases, and 3 bases separated the two germline ends. From germline, CDR1 is LNHDA and CDR2 SQIVND (reference sequence).

V usage is TRBV4-1 and J usage is TRBJ2-1; D unclear. This CDR3 is 11 amino acids long. V lost 3 bases and J 8 bases, leaving 5 bases between the germline ends. Per the germline V gene, CDR1 is MGHRA and CDR2 is YSYEKL. The CDR3 here is CASSHQYEQFF. DNA for the CDR3: TGCGCCAGCAGCCACCAATATGAGCAGTTCTTC.

The V call is TRBV5-1, the J call TRBJ2-5; 15 positions match TRBD2. V was clipped by 2 bases and J by 2 bases; unmatched bases: 4. There are 17 residues in the CDR3. CDR1 SGHRS and CDR2 YFSETQ come from the germline V gene. CDR3 residues: CASSLTGLAGGQETQYF. In DNA, the CDR3 is TGCGCCAGCAGCTTAACGGGACTAGCGGGAGGACAAGAGACCCAGTACTTC. Looking up the rest from reference TRBV5-1 and TRBJ2-5 gives the full variable domain: KAGVTQTPRYLIKTRGQQVTLSCSPISGHRSVSWYQQTPGQGLQFLFEYFSETQRNKGNFPGRFSGRQFSNSRSEMNVSTLELGDSALYLCASSLTGLAGGQETQYFGPGTRLLVL.